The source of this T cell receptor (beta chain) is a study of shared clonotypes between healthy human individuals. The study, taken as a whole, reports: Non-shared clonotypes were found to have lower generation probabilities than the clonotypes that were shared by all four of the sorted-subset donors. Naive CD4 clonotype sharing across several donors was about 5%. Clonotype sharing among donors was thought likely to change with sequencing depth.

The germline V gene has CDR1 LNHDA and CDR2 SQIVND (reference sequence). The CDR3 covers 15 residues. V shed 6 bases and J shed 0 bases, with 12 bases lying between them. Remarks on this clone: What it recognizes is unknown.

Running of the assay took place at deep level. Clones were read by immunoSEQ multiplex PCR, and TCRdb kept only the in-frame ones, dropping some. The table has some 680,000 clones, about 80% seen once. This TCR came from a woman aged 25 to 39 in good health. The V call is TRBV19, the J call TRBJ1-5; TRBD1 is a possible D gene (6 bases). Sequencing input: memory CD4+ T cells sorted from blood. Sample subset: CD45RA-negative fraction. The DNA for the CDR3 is TGTGCCAGTAGCGGACGGGACAATAGCAATCAGCCCCAGCATTTT. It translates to CASSGRDNSNQPQHF.